This T cell receptor (beta chain) was documented in a study of shared clonotypes between healthy human individuals. Selected positively for CCR7 and CD45RO-negative, naive CD8 cells excluded terminally differentiated effector memory CD45RA+ cells. V lost 5 bases, J lost 9 bases, and 8 bases lay in between. The CDR3 contains 10 residues. Germline V lookup: CDR1 SQVTM, CDR2 ANQGSEA. Turning to this clone: Its target is unknown.

Method: immunoSEQ multiplex PCR; TCRdb's copy keeps in-frame clones and lacks some. The sample lists about 2.1 million clones; 93% were seen once. Study outcomes and limitations: About 5.2% was the fraction of naive CD4 clonotypes found shared across a few donors.

This chain connects TRBV29-1 to TRBJ2-1; no firm D call. This clonotype was sampled from a man aged 18 to 35 in good health. Some clones in this sample may be carry-over from other donors' samples. The sequencing input was naive CD8+ T cells from PBMCs. CDR3 DNA sequence: TGCAGCGTTTTTCCTACTGAGCAGTTCTTC. Protein: CSVFPTEQFF.